These T cell receptor beta chains were read from a single sample in a study of Ad26.COV2.S vaccination and SARS-CoV-2 variants. Clones were read by immunoSEQ multiplex PCR, and TCRdb kept only the in-frame ones, dropping some. This table has 350,000 to 400,000 clones, about 88% appearing once. The sequencing here drew on peripheral blood, taken in a trial of Ad26.COV2.S vaccine versus placebo. These receptors were taken from a person aged 18-65 years who received the Ad26.COV2.S COVID-19 vaccine or a placebo. The CDR3 runs from the conserved cysteine through the conserved F or W. A D gene is named only where the DNA matches it firmly. Clone size is stated in some rows and not others, as once, few, many or a class when expanded.

D gene: .
V gene: TRBV6-2/TRBV6-3
clone size: .
J gene: TRBJ2-7
CDR3 protein: CASSYRTRSEQYF
CDR3 DNA: TGTGCCAGCAGTTACCGGACACGCAGCGAGCAGTACTTC

D gene: .
V gene: TRBV30
clone size: .
J gene: TRBJ2-1
CDR3 protein: CAWSPGTFEQFF
CDR3 DNA: TGTGCCTGGAGTCCAGGAACTTTTGAGCAGTTCTTC

D gene: TRBD1
V gene: TRBV10-3
clone size: .
J gene: TRBJ2-7
CDR3 protein: CAISANRDSYEQYF
CDR3 DNA: TGTGCCATCAGCGCCAACCGGGACAGCTACGAGCAGTACTTC

D gene: .
V gene: TRBV20-1
clone size: once
J gene: TRBJ1-1
CDR3 protein: CSASLVQNTEAFF
CDR3 DNA: TGCAGTGCTAGTTTGGTCCAGAACACTGAAGCTTTCTTT

D gene: .
V gene: TRBV28
clone size: .
J gene: TRBJ2-7
CDR3 protein: CASSEGWAYEQYF
CDR3 DNA: TGTGCCAGCAGTGAGGGGTGGGCCTACGAGCAGTACTTC

D gene: .
V gene: TRBV4-3
clone size: .
J gene: TRBJ2-1
CDR3 protein: CASSQVGGSHNEQFF
CDR3 DNA: TGCGCCAGCAGCCAAGTTGGGGGATCCCACAATGAGCAGTTCTTC

D gene: .
V gene: TRBV11-2
clone size: .
J gene: TRBJ2-4
CDR3 protein: CASSLMQSHGF
CDR3 DNA: TGTGCCAGCAGCTTAATGCAGTCCCACGGCTTC

D gene: TRBD1
V gene: TRBV5-1
clone size: .
J gene: TRBJ2-4
CDR3 protein: CASSYGQGENIQYF
CDR3 DNA: TGCGCCAGCAGCTACGGACAGGGGGAAAACATTCAGTACTTC

D gene: .
V gene: TRBV9
clone size: .
J gene: TRBJ1-2
CDR3 protein: CASTAGAQSYGYTF
CDR3 DNA: TGTGCCAGTACCGCGGGGGCTCAGAGCTATGGCTACACCTTC

D gene: .
V gene: TRBV30
clone size: .
J gene: TRBJ2-6
CDR3 protein: CAWSMKGRIPSGANVLTF
CDR3 DNA: TGTGCCTGGAGTATGAAAGGCAGGATTCCCTCTGGGGCCAACGTCCTGACTTTC

D gene: .
V gene: TRBV11-2
clone size: .
J gene: TRBJ1-1
CDR3 protein: CASSLAGINTEAFF
CDR3 DNA: TGTGCCAGCAGCTTAGCGGGGATTAACACTGAAGCTTTCTTT

D gene: .
V gene: TRBV28
clone size: .
J gene: TRBJ1-2
CDR3 protein: CASTGALGYTF
CDR3 DNA: TGTGCCAGCACCGGGGCGCTTGGCTACACCTTC

D gene: TRBD1
V gene: TRBV5-8
clone size: .
J gene: TRBJ1-4
CDR3 protein: CASSPIRGGVTNEKLFF
CDR3 DNA: TGTGCCAGCAGCCCAATTAGAGGGGGCGTAACTAATGAAAAACTGTTTTTT

D gene: .
V gene: TRBV30
clone size: .
J gene: TRBJ2-2
CDR3 protein: CAWSIWQPKGGELFF
CDR3 DNA: TGTGCCTGGAGTATATGGCAGCCCAAGGGCGGGGAGCTGTTTTTT

D gene: .
V gene: TRBV19
clone size: .
J gene: TRBJ1-6
CDR3 protein: CASSQTGTYNSPLHF
CDR3 DNA: TGTGCCAGTAGCCAGACAGGAACTTATAATTCACCCCTCCACTTT